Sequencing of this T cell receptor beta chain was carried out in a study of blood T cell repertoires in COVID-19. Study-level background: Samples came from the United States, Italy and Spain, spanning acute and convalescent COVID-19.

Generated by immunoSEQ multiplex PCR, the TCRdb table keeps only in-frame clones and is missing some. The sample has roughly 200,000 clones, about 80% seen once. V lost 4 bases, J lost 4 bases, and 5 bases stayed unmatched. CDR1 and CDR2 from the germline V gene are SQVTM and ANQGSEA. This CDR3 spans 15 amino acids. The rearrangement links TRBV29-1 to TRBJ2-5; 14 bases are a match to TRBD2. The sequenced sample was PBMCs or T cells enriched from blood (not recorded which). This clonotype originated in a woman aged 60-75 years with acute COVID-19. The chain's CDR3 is CSVATSGGEGETQYF. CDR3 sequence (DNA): TGCAGCGTTGCGACTAGCGGGGGGGAGGGAGAGACCCAGTACTTC. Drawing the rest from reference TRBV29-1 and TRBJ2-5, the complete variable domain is SAVISQKPSRDICQRGTSLTIQCQVDSQVTMMFWYRQQPGQSLTLIATANQGSEATYESGFVIDKFPISRPNLTFSTLTVSNMSPEDSSIYLCSVATSGGEGETQYFGPGTRLLVL.